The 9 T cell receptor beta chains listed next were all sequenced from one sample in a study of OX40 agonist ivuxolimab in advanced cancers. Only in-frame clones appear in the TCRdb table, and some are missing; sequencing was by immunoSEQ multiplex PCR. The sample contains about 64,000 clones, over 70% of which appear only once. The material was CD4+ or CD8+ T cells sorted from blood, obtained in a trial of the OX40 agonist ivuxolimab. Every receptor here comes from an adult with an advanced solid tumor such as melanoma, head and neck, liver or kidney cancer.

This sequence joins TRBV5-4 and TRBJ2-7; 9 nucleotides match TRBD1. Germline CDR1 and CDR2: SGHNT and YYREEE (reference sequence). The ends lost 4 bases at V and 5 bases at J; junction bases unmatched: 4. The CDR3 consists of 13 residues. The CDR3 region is CASSPGQGDEQYF. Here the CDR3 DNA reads TGTGCCAGCAGCCCGGGACAGGGCGACGAGCAGTACTTC.

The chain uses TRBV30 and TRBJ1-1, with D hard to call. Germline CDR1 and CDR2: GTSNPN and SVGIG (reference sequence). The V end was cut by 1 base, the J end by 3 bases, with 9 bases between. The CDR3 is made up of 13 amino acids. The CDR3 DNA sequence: TGTGCCTGGAGTGACGACCGCCACACTGAAGCTTTCTTT. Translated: CAWSDDRHTEAFF. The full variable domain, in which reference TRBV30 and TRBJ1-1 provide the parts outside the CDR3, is SQTIHQWPATLVQPVGSPLSLECTVEGTSNPNLYWYRQAAGRGLQLLFYSVGIGQISSEVPQNLSASRPQDRQFILSSKKLLLSDSGFYLCAWSDDRHTEAFFGQGTRLTVV.

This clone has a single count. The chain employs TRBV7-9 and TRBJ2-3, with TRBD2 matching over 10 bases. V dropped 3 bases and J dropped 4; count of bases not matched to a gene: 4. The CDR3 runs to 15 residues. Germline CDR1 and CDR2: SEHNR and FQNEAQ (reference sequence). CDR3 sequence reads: CASSLGLAIPDTQYF. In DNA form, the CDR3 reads TGTGCCAGCAGCTTGGGACTAGCGATCCCAGATACGCAGTATTTT. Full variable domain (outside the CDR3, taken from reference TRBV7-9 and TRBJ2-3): DTGVSQNPRHKITKRGQNVTFRCDPISEHNRLYWYRQTLGQGPEFLTYFQNEAQLEKSRLLSDRFSAERPKGSFSTLEIQRTEQGDSAMYLCASSLGLAIPDTQYFGPGTRLTVL.

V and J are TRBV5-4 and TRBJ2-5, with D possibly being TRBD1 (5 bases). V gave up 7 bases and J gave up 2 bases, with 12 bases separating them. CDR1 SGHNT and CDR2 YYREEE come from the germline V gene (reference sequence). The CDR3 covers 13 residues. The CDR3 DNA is TGTGCCAGCCGGCTACAGGATCAAGAGACCCAGTACTTC. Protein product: CASRLQDQETQYF.

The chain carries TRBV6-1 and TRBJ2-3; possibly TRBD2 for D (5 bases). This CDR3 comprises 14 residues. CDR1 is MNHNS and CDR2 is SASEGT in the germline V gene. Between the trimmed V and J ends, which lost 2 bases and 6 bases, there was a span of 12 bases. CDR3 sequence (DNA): TGTGCCAGCAGTGAAATAGAGGGAACTGATACGCAGTATTTT. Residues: CASSEIEGTDTQYF.

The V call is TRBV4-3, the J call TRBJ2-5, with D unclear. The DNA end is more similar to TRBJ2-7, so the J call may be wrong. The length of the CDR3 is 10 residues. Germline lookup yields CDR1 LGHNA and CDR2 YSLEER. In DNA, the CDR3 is TGCGCCAGCAGCTACTACGAGCAGTACTTC. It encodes CASSYYEQYF.

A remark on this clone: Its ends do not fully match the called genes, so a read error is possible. CDR3 sequence: CASSLSGGNGQFF. CDR3 nucleotide sequence: TGTGCCAGCAGTTTATCGGGGGGGAATGGGCAGTTCTTC. V usage is TRBV27 and J usage is TRBJ2-1, with 7 bases aligning to TRBD2. Germline CDR1 and CDR2: MNHEY and SMNVEV (reference sequence). This CDR3 has 13 amino acids.

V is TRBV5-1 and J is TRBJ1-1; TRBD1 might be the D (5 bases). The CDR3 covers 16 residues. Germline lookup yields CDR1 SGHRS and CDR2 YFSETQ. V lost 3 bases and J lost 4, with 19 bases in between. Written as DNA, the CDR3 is TGCGCCAGCAGCTCGGGGCAGGGCGGGAGGTTCACTGAAGCTTTCTTT. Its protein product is CASSSGQGGRFTEAFF.

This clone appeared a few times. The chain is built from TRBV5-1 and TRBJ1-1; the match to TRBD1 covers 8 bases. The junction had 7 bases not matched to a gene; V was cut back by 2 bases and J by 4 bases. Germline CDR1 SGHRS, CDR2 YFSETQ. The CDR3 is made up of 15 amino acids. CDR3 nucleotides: TGCGCCAGCAGCTTCAAACAGGGGGATGGCACTGAAGCTTTCTTT. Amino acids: CASSFKQGDGTEAFF.